Sequencing of this T cell receptor beta chain was carried out in a study of cytomegalovirus exposure and HLA in healthy donors. Findings and caveats of the study: It was 164 TCR beta chains that were listed as cytomegalovirus-associated.

V shed 3 bases and J shed 1 base, with 19 bases lying between them. Per the germline V gene, CDR1 is SGDLS and CDR2 is YYNGEE. The CDR3 sequence is 17 residues long. About this clone: Its specificity is unknown.

Primers included in the PCR were 60 Vbeta and 13 Jbeta primers. TCRdb keeps only in-frame clones here, not all; method: immunoSEQ multiplex PCR. The sample shows about 98,000 clones, about 74% of them seen only once. Nominally healthy donors provided the samples, though records likely missed some immune exposures. The TCR originated in a male donor in good health and CMV-seronegative. The chain carries TRBV9 and TRBJ2-5; D may be TRBD1 (8 bases). The sample consisted of PBMCs. CDR3 sequence reads: CASSAGGGQGGQETQYF. CDR3 sequence (DNA): TGTGCCAGCAGCGCGGGGGGAGGACAGGGTGGCCAAGAGACCCAGTACTTC.